This T cell receptor (beta chain) was found in a study of CD8+CD57+ T cells in acquired aplastic anemia. Both TCR beta VDJ combination and CDR3 sequence profiling were carried out. Genomic DNA was the template for this profiling. TCRdb used MiXCR to reprocess the reads, holding one entry per CDR3 protein. The table shows about 260,000 distinct CDR3 sequences, with approximately 82% occurring only once. The CDR3 runs 13 residues. Germline assignment: CDR1 SGHTA and CDR2 FQGTGA. It was patients with CD8+CD57+ cell expansion by flow cytometry who were chosen for sequencing. To note about this clonotype: One junction end does not reproduce the germline sequence, and a read error may be involved.

What was sequenced was sorted CD4+, CD8+, or CD8+CD57+ T cells (not recorded which) from PBMCs. This rearrangement joins TRBV7-3 to TRBJ1-5; D is unclear. The origin of this receptor is a human donor with aplastic anemia. CDR3 protein: CASSLGGRHRYDF. CDR3 bases: TGTGCCAGCAGCTTGGGCGGGAGGCACCGATACGATTTT. Full variable domain (missing parts from reference TRBV7-3 and TRBJ1-5): GAGVSQTPSNKVTEKGKYVELRCDPISGHTALYWYRQSLGQGPEFLIYFQGTGAADDSGLPNDRFFAVRPEGSVSTLKIQRTERGDSAVYLCASSLGGRHRYDFGDGTRLSIL.